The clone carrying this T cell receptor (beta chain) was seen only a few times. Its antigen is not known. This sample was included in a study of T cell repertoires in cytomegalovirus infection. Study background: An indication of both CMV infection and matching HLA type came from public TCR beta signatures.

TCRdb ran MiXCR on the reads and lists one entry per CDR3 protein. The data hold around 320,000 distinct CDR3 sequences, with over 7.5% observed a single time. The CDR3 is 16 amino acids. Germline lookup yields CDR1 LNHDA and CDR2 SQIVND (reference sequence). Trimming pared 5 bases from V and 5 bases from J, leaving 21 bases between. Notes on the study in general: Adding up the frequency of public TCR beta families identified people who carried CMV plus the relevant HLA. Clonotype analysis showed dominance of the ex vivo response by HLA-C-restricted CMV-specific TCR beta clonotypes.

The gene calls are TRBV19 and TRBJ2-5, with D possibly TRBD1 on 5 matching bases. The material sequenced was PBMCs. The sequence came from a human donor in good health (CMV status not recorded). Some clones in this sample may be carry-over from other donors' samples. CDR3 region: CASSSPRAGIGETQYF. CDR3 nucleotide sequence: TGTGCCAGTAGTTCCCCCCGGGCAGGGATAGGGGAGACCCAGTACTTC.